The 17 T cell receptor beta chains in this list originate from one sample, sequenced in a study of PD-L1 blockade in urothelial cancer. The data were produced by immunoSEQ multiplex PCR, yet TCRdb's version contains in-frame clones alone and is incomplete. The data contain 45,000 to 60,000 clones, 70% to 90% of them singletons. This specimen consisted of PBMCs, obtained around atezolizumab (anti-PD-L1) treatment. Source of these receptors: a man in his fifties or sixties with urothelial cancer.

This clone was detected only once. V gene TRBV13 combines with J gene TRBJ2-4, with 9 bases fitting TRBD1. The junction had 7 bases not matched to a gene; V was cut back by 5 bases and J by 2 bases. Looked up from germline, CDR1 is PRHDT and CDR2 is FYEKMQ (reference sequence). This CDR3 region has 16 residues. This chain's CDR3 is CASSPTGQGTKNIQYF. The CDR3 DNA sequence: TGTGCCAGCAGCCCCACCGGACAGGGGACCAAAAACATTCAGTACTTC.

The V call is TRBV11-2, the J call TRBJ2-7, with 9 bases lining up with TRBD2. V shed 11 bases, J shed 7 bases, and the junction held 9 bases outside the gene matches. CDR1 is SGHAT, CDR2 FQNNGV, per germline. The CDR3 is 12 residues long. CDR3 nucleotides: TGTGCCGCCGGGGCGGGGGGGCGAGAGCAGTACTTC. This codes for CAAGAGGREQYF.

The V and J genes are TRBV30 and TRBJ2-1; 10 bases agree with TRBD1. The CDR3 length is 13 residues. Germline-derived CDR1 and CDR2 are GTSNPN and SVGIG (reference sequence). Trimming at V came to 7 bases and at J to 6 bases, leaving 6 bases not matched to a gene. The CDR3 spells CASPGQGSNEQFF. DNA for the CDR3: TGTGCCTCGCCGGGACAGGGGTCCAATGAGCAGTTCTTC. Based on the CDR3 plus reference TRBV30 and TRBJ2-1, the full variable domain is SQTIHQWPATLVQPVGSPLSLECTVEGTSNPNLYWYRQAAGRGLQLLFYSVGIGQISSEVPQNLSASRPQDRQFILSSKKLLLSDSGFYLCASPGQGSNEQFFGPGTRLTVL.

This clone was found once. The chain links TRBV25-1 to TRBJ2-3; D is uncertain. From germline, CDR1 is MGHDK and CDR2 SYGVNS. Deletions cut 6 bases from V and 6 bases from J, with 13 bases between. The CDR3 is 13 amino acids. CDR3 sequence (DNA): TGTGCCAGCAGCCGAAAACCCGGGGATACGCAGTATTTT. This encodes CASSRKPGDTQYF.

The V call is TRBV19, the J call TRBJ1-5; D remains unclear. The CDR3 covers 17 residues. Per germline, CDR1 LNHDA and CDR2 SQIVND (reference sequence). V lost 0 bases and J 4 bases, leaving 16 bases between the germline ends. Here the CDR3 DNA reads TGTGCCAGTAGTATAGACAGTCTCACAGTACTTAATCAGCCCCAGCATTTT. Translation: CASSIDSLTVLNQPQHF.

V and J are TRBV7-3 and TRBJ1-1; tentative D call: TRBD1 (6 bases). The V and J ends lost 3 bases and 1 base respectively, with 6 bases between them. Germline CDR1 SGHTA, CDR2 FQGTGA. The CDR3 covers 13 residues. CDR3 nucleotide sequence: TGTGCCAGCAGCTTGGACAGGAACACTGAAGCTTTCTTT. Translating gives CASSLDRNTEAFF.

The rearrangement joins TRBV5-1 to TRBJ2-7; 9 bases align to TRBD1. Trimming at V came to 4 bases and at J to 4 bases, leaving 6 bases not matched to a gene. This CDR3 contains 14 residues. CDR1 SGHRS and CDR2 YFSETQ come from the germline V gene. This CDR3 reads CASSLTGQGYEQYF. In DNA, the CDR3 is TGCGCCAGCAGCCTCACGGGACAGGGTTACGAGCAGTACTTC.

This chain links TRBV5-1 with TRBJ2-7, with 11 bases identical to TRBD2. Germline V lookup: CDR1 SGHRS, CDR2 YFSETQ. The CDR3 has 14 amino acids. V shed 4 bases, J shed 5 bases, and the junction held 5 bases outside the gene matches. CDR3 DNA: TGCGCCAGCAGCATTAGCGGGGGGGCCCACGAGCAGTACTTC. Translation: CASSISGGAHEQYF.

This clone has a single count. The chain joins TRBV7-3 to TRBJ2-1; D uncertain. From germline, CDR1 is SGHTA and CDR2 FQGTGA. This CDR3 is built from 15 residues. V was clipped by 2 bases and J by 7 bases, with 15 bases between them. For the CDR3, the DNA is TGTGCCAGCAGCTTAGGTGCTACTCCATCGAATGAGCAGTTCTTC. Translated, it gives CASSLGATPSNEQFF.

The chain joins TRBV19 to TRBJ2-6; D might be TRBD1 (6 bases). The CDR3 consists of 16 residues. Germline V gene lookup returns CDR1 LNHDA and CDR2 SQIVND (reference sequence). Trimming took off 5 bases at V and 4 bases at J, with 15 bases between the two ends. The CDR3 DNA is TGTGCCAGTAGTGATACAGGGATCTCAGGGGCCAACGTCCTGACTTTC. This gives the protein CASSDTGISGANVLTF.

The rearrangement links TRBV18 to TRBJ1-3; 8 positions agree with TRBD1. The ends lost 3 bases at V and 0 bases at J; junction bases unmatched: 7. Germline V gene sequence: CDR1 KGHSH, CDR2 LQKENI. This CDR3 has 17 amino acids. The DNA for the CDR3 is TGTGCCAGCTCACCCCTCCGGACAGGGCCCTCTGGAAACACCATATATTTT. Translation gives CASSPLRTGPSGNTIYF.

The chain recombines TRBV5-1 with TRBJ1-1; 7 nucleotides agree with TRBD1. This CDR3 spans 14 amino acids. Trimming cost V 3 bases and J 6 bases; bases outside gene matches: 8. Germline V gene data show CDR1 as SGHRS and CDR2 as YFSETQ. The CDR3 protein is CASSWGDSPAEAFF. The CDR3 DNA reads TGCGCCAGCAGCTGGGGGGACAGCCCCGCTGAAGCTTTCTTT.

A few counts support this clone. DNA of the CDR3: TGTGCCAGCAGCCTTAGGACACACACAGATACGCAGTATTTT. It is translated as CASSLRTHTDTQYF. This chain joins TRBV11-3 and TRBJ2-3; D may be TRBD1 (5 bases). This CDR3 spans 14 amino acids. V lost 5 bases and J 2 bases, leaving 11 bases between the germline ends. Per the germline V gene, CDR1 is SGHNT and CDR2 is YENEEA.

The chain recombines TRBV6-5 with TRBJ1-2; D possibly corresponds to TRBD1 (6 bases). CDR3 length: 13 residues. The germline V gene has CDR1 MNHEY and CDR2 SVGAGI. Trimming stripped 5 bases from V and 1 base from J, with 8 bases between. CDR3 sequence: CASSKDSNYGYTF. The CDR3 nucleotides are TGTGCCAGCAGTAAGGACAGTAACTATGGCTACACCTTC.

The CDR3 region is CASRDTGGREETQYF. CDR3 nucleotide sequence: TGCGCCAGCAGAGACACAGGGGGACGCGAAGAGACCCAGTACTTC. The genes are TRBV5-1 and TRBJ2-5, with 8 bases aligning to TRBD1. V was pared by 5 bases and J by 3 bases, with 9 bases of the junction left unmatched. CDR1 is SGHRS, CDR2 YFSETQ, per germline. This CDR3 region has 15 residues.

This clone appeared a single time. V is TRBV7-6 and J is TRBJ2-7; 7 nucleotides match TRBD1. J lost 3 bases, V lost 2 bases, and 4 bases had no gene match. The CDR3 runs to 14 residues. Germline-derived CDR1 and CDR2 are SGHVS and FNYEAQ. The CDR3 reads CASSLNRDSYEQYF. CDR3 sequence (DNA): TGTGCCAGCAGCTTAAACCGGGACAGCTACGAGCAGTACTTC. The complete variable domain, with remaining parts taken from reference TRBV7-6 and TRBJ2-7, reads GAGVSQSPRYKVTKRGQDVALRCDPISGHVSLYWYRQALGQGPEFLTYFNYEAQQDKSGLPNDRFSAERPEGSISTLTIQRTEQRDSAMYRCASSLNRDSYEQYFGPGTRLTVT.

As DNA, the CDR3 is TGTGCCAGCAGCTTAGTCGGAGCCGGGGAGCTGTTTTTT. Translated: CASSLVGAGELFF. The V gene is TRBV7-9, the J gene TRBJ2-2, with no clear D. V shed 1 base and J shed 6 bases, with 6 bases lying between them. The length of the CDR3 is 13 residues. Per germline, CDR1 SEHNR and CDR2 FQNEAQ (reference sequence).